Presented here are 32 T cell receptor beta chains from one specimen sequenced in a study of Graves' ophthalmopathy and Graves' hyperthyroidism (dated by TCRdb to 2016 to 2019). Sequencing was carried out with an Illumina HiSeq 2000. TCR beta CDR3 regions were amplified from RNA transcripts for repertoire sequencing. HTBI primers and the Qiagen OneStep RT-PCR kit were used in a first-round RT-PCR, which was followed by a second-round multiplex PCR, size selection and purification. TCRdb applied fastp at Q25 and MiXCR to the public reads, then kept only in-frame beta chains. A single entry per CDR3 protein holds the most common genes and DNA from its merged rows. This sample gives about 370,000 distinct CDR3 sequences in total; about a sixth of them show up just once. The ten largest clones represent around 2.4% of the sample. Material for sequencing was peripheral blood. These TCRs come from an adult woman with stable Graves' hyperthyroidism.

This clonotype occurred many times. The J gene is TRBJ1-1, the V gene TRBV27; 7 bases align to TRBD1. CDR1 and CDR2 (germline): MNHEY, SMNVEV (reference sequence). V shed 5 bases and J 3 bases; nucleotides not matched to a gene: 6. The length of the CDR3 is 14 residues. CDR3 sequence reads: CASSADREDTEAFF. CDR3 DNA: TGTGCCAGCAGTGCCGACAGGGAAGACACTGAAGCTTTCTTT.

This clonotype was seen repeatedly, ten times or more. The chain is built from TRBV6-5 and TRBJ2-7; 7 bases match TRBD2. CDR1 is MNHEY, CDR2 SVGAGI, per germline. Trimming cost V 0 bases and J 5 bases; bases outside gene matches: 4. This CDR3 spans 14 amino acids. CDR3 in amino acids: CASSYSASGDEQYF. CDR3 sequence (DNA): TGTGCCAGCAGTTACTCGGCTAGCGGAGACGAGCAGTACTTC.

This clonotype was detected ten times or more. V and J are TRBV4-2 and TRBJ2-7, with 11 bases lining up with TRBD2. The CDR3 runs to 18 residues. V was pared by 0 bases and J by 2 bases, with 9 bases of the junction left unmatched. Germline values: CDR1 LGHNA, CDR2 YNFKEQ. The CDR3 region has the DNA TGTGCCAGCAGCCAAGAGGCACAGGGACTAGCGGAACCCTACGAGCAGTACTTC. Its translation: CASSQEAQGLAEPYEQYF.

Ten or more counts support this clonotype. This sequence joins TRBV6-2 or TRBV6-3 and TRBJ1-2; maybe TRBD1 (5 bases). CDR3 length equals 12 residues. Germline-derived CDR1 and CDR2 are MNHEY and SVGEGT. V was shortened by 6 bases and J by 8 bases, with 13 bases between the two germline ends. DNA for the CDR3: TGTGCCAGCAGCGACAGCGGGCGCGGCTACACCTTC. Translating it yields CASSDSGRGYTF.

This clonotype was counted at least ten times. The chain recombines TRBV14 with TRBJ2-5; D possibly corresponds to TRBD1 (6 bases). V was shortened by 8 bases and J by 2 bases, with 15 bases between the two germline ends. From germline, CDR1 is SGHDN and CDR2 FVKESK. The CDR3 extends over 14 amino acids. In DNA form, the CDR3 reads TGTGCCAGCTCTCCGGACAGTTTACAAGAGACCCAGTACTTC. Its translation: CASSPDSLQETQYF.

This clonotype was detected ten times or more. V is TRBV4-2 and J is TRBJ2-5; D not resolved. This CDR3 region has 13 residues. Germline assignment: CDR1 LGHNA and CDR2 YNFKEQ. V lost 0 bases, J lost 4 bases, and 6 bases lay in between. The CDR3 spells CASSQEAGETQYF. For the CDR3, the DNA is TGTGCCAGCAGCCAAGAAGCAGGAGAGACCCAGTACTTC.

This clonotype was recorded at least ten times. This chain uses TRBV4-1 with TRBJ1-2; no clear D. V shed 0 bases and J shed 7 bases, with 12 bases lying between them. This CDR3 is built from 14 residues. Germline V CDR1 and CDR2: MGHRA, YSYEKL. Written as DNA, the CDR3 is TGCGCCAGCAGCCAAGAAGTCTCCCGGCTTGGCTACACCTTC. Protein product: CASSQEVSRLGYTF.

There are many counts of this clonotype. V usage is TRBV30 and J usage is TRBJ1-3, with D hard to call. The CDR3 runs 15 residues. CDR1 is GTSNPN and CDR2 is SVGIG in the germline V gene (reference sequence). V was trimmed by 3 bases and J by 2 bases, leaving 14 bases between them. For the CDR3, the DNA is TGTGCCTGGAGCTTACGGACGGGTCCTGGAAACACCATATATTTT. It is translated as CAWSLRTGPGNTIYF.

This clonotype was seen at least ten times. The CDR3 region has the DNA TGTGCCAGCAGTTTTAGGGATAGCTCCTACGAGCAGTACTTC. Encoded protein: CASSFRDSSYEQYF. The rearrangement joins TRBV12-3 or TRBV12-4 to TRBJ2-7; unclear D gene. The CDR3 length is 14 residues. Trimming removed 3 bases from V and 0 bases from J, with 9 bases in between.

J is TRBJ1-2 and V is TRBV29-1; D possibly corresponds to TRBD1 (6 bases). V lost 7 bases and J lost 2, with 8 bases in between. Germline V gene lookup returns CDR1 SQVTM and CDR2 ANQGSEA. This CDR3 has 11 amino acids. The CDR3 DNA is TGCAGCGGCGGGACAAACTATGGCTACACCTTC. Translation: CSGGTNYGYTF. The full variable domain, with the rest looked up from reference TRBV29-1 and TRBJ1-2, is SAVISQKPSRDICQRGTSLTIQCQVDSQVTMMFWYRQQPGQSLTLIATANQGSEATYESGFVIDKFPISRPNLTFSTLTVSNMSPEDSSIYLCSGGTNYGYTFGSGTRLTVV.

This clonotype was found many times. This chain links TRBV19 with TRBJ2-2, with D maybe TRBD2 (5 bases). CDR1 is LNHDA and CDR2 is SQIVND in the germline V gene (reference sequence). This CDR3 is built from 16 residues. V gave up 6 bases and J gave up 5 bases, with 19 bases separating them. CDR3 protein: CASRERLAAGTGELFF. The CDR3 bases are TGTGCCAGTAGGGAGAGGCTGGCGGCGGGTACCGGGGAGCTGTTTTTT.

This clonotype was found many times. The gene calls are TRBV5-1 and TRBJ1-1; a possible D gene is TRBD1 (5 bases). CDR1 and CDR2 from the germline V gene are SGHRS and YFSETQ. V lost 2 bases, J lost 1 base, and 9 bases lay in between. The CDR3 runs 14 residues. The CDR3 region is CASSLGAQNTEAFF. The CDR3 coding sequence is TGCGCCAGCAGCTTAGGGGCCCAGAACACTGAAGCTTTCTTT.

This clonotype was detected many times. The chain carries TRBV2 and TRBJ2-7; perhaps TRBD2 as D (6 bases). The CDR3 contains 14 residues. V lost 7 bases to trimming and J lost 0 bases, with 13 bases between them. Germline-derived CDR1 and CDR2 are SNHLY and FYNNEI. The CDR3 nucleotides read TGTGCCAGCAAGTGGGAGGAAAGCTCCTACGAGCAGTACTTC. Protein sequence: CASKWEESSYEQYF.

This clonotype was detected ten times or more. V usage is TRBV7-2 and J usage is TRBJ2-7, with unresolved D. Trimming removed 0 bases from V and 2 bases from J, with 11 bases in between. Germline V gives CDR1 SGHTA, CDR2 FQGNSA. The CDR3 contains 15 residues. The CDR3 is CASSLASSYPYEQYF. The CDR3 DNA reads TGTGCCAGCAGCTTAGCATCGTCCTACCCCTACGAGCAGTACTTC.

This clonotype was seen a handful of times. The chain combines TRBV9 with TRBJ1-5; a possible D gene is TRBD1 (6 bases). The CDR3 is 15 residues long. Germline V CDR1 and CDR2: SGDLS, YYNGEE. The V end was cut by 0 bases, the J end by 7 bases, with 14 bases between. CDR3 amino acids: CASSVGGAVVQPQHF. CDR3 sequence (DNA): TGTGCCAGCAGCGTAGGGGGGGCAGTTGTGCAGCCCCAGCATTTT.

At least ten counts were recorded for this clonotype. The chain recombines TRBV28 with TRBJ2-5, with 7 nucleotides matching TRBD1. The CDR3 is made up of 17 amino acids. CDR1 MDHEN and CDR2 SYDVKM come from the germline V gene. J was trimmed by 1 base and V by 3 bases; bases with no gene match: 11. The CDR3 loop is CASSFDPRTGVQETQYF. CDR3 nucleotide sequence: TGTGCCAGCAGTTTCGACCCCCGGACAGGCGTCCAAGAGACCCAGTACTTC. Together with reference TRBV28 and TRBJ2-5, the CDR3 gives the full variable domain: DVKVTQSSRYLVKRTGEKVFLECVQDMDHENMFWYRQDPGLGLRLIYFSYDVKMKEKGDIPEGYSVSREKKERFSLILESASTNQTSMYLCASSFDPRTGVQETQYFGPGTRLLVL.

This clonotype was counted only a few times. The chain couples TRBV6-1 to TRBJ1-6; D is possibly TRBD1 (5 bases). The CDR3 extends over 13 amino acids. Germline-derived CDR1 and CDR2 are MNHNS and SASEGT. V dropped 7 bases and J dropped 5 bases, with 9 bases sitting between them. The CDR3 region has the DNA TGTGCCAGCAAAAGGGGAAATAATTCACCCCTCCACTTT. Its protein is CASKRGNNSPLHF.

This clonotype was seen at least ten times. This chain connects TRBV30 to TRBJ2-5; D perhaps matches TRBD1 (5 bases). Germline V gene data show CDR1 as GTSNPN and CDR2 as SVGIG (reference sequence). The CDR3 is 13 residues long. Deletions cut 5 bases from V and 1 base from J, with 11 bases between. CDR3 sequence: CAWSLTVQETQYF. The CDR3 DNA follows: TGTGCCTGGTCATTGACAGTCCAAGAGACCCAGTACTTC.

In its sample, this clonotype was seen many times. The V call is TRBV6-4, the J call TRBJ2-2; 11 positions match TRBD1. CDR3 length: 19 amino acids. CDR1 is MRHNA, CDR2 SNTAGT, per germline. V lost 5 bases and J lost 6; bases outside the gene matches: 17. CDR3 DNA sequence: TGTGCCAGCAGTCCGATCGGGACAGGGGGTCCCGTGGGGGCCGGGGAGCTGTTTTTT. Its translation is CASSPIGTGGPVGAGELFF.

Many counts were recorded for this clonotype. V usage is TRBV12-5 and J usage is TRBJ2-5; D is possibly TRBD2 (5 bases). The V end lost 6 bases, the J end lost 9 bases, and 17 bases lay between the germline ends. Germline loops: CDR1 LGHNT, CDR2 FRNRAP. The CDR3 spans 13 residues. The CDR3 is CASGAELVSSQYF. The CDR3 DNA is TGTGCTAGTGGGGCCGAACTAGTTTCGTCCCAGTACTTC.

The chain couples TRBV11-1 to TRBJ2-5; 13 bases are a match to TRBD2. CDR3 length: 17 amino acids. The V segment lost 5 bases and the J segment 2 bases; nucleotides outside the gene matches: 8. CDR1 is SGHAT, CDR2 FQDESV, per germline (reference sequence). This CDR3 reads CASSAPGTSGDQETQYF. In DNA, the CDR3 is TGTGCCAGCAGCGCGCCCGGGACTAGCGGGGATCAAGAGACCCAGTACTTC.

Many counts were recorded for this clonotype. V usage is TRBV27 and J usage is TRBJ2-7; 8 nucleotides align to TRBD2. There are 15 residues in the CDR3. The junction had 9 bases not matched to a gene; V was cut back by 4 bases and J by 4 bases. Per the germline V gene, CDR1 is MNHEY and CDR2 is SMNVEV (reference sequence). The CDR3 DNA reads as TGTGCCAGCAGTTCCGAGCTAGCGGGTTTTTACGAGCAGTACTTC. Translating it yields CASSSELAGFYEQYF.

This clonotype was detected many times. A read error likely explains this, since a far larger clone differs by one base. The chain has TRBV12-3 or TRBV12-4 and TRBJ1-1; possibly TRBD1 for D (5 bases). Trimming stripped 1 base from V and 0 bases from J, with 6 bases between. The CDR3 is made up of 14 amino acids. The CDR3, as DNA: TGTGCCAGCAGTTTAGAGGGGATGAACACTGAAGCTTTCTTT. It yields the protein CASSLEGMNTEAFF.

In its sample, this clonotype was seen a few times. The CDR3 DNA is TGCGCCAGCAGCTTGATGGGCTTCCAAAAATTGAACACTGAAGCTTTCTTT. Its translation is CASSLMGFQKLNTEAFF. This sequence joins TRBV5-1 and TRBJ1-1; D not resolved. Germline V gene lookup returns CDR1 SGHRS and CDR2 YFSETQ. The CDR3 totals 17 residues. Trimming left V 1 base short and J 0 bases short, with 16 bases between.

This clonotype was recorded many times. The gene calls are TRBV4-3 and TRBJ1-2; the D gene is possibly TRBD1 (5 bases). Trimming stripped 0 bases from V and 2 bases from J, with 13 bases between. CDR1 LGHNA and CDR2 YSLEER come from the germline V gene. The CDR3 contains 16 residues. CDR3: CASSQERSRGNYGYTF. The CDR3 DNA sequence: TGCGCCAGCAGCCAAGAGCGATCGCGGGGCAACTATGGCTACACCTTC.

The chain employs TRBV19 and TRBJ2-2; 11 bases are a match to TRBD1. Germline CDR1 reads LNHDA; CDR2 reads SQIVND (reference sequence). V shed 6 bases, J shed 4 bases, and the junction held 4 bases outside the gene matches. This CDR3 is 15 amino acids long. CDR3 sequence (DNA): TGTGCCAGTAGGATGGGACAGGGGGTCACCGGGGAGCTGTTTTTT. This sequence encodes CASRMGQGVTGELFF.

This clonotype was observed many times. A single base separates this from a much larger clone, so it may be a read error. The V gene is TRBV7-2, the J gene TRBJ2-7; no reliable D call. Trimming shortened V by 1 base and J by 3 bases, and 7 bases separated the two germline ends. CDR1 is SGHTA and CDR2 is FQGNSA in the germline V gene. The CDR3 contains 13 residues. CDR3 loop: CASSLGLNYEQYF. DNA of the CDR3: TGTGCCAGCAGCTTAGGACTTAACTACGAGCAGTACTTC.

There are many counts of this clonotype. The chain links TRBV4-1 to TRBJ2-5; 8 bases align to TRBD1. Trimming took 3 bases from V and 2 from J; bases not matched to a gene: 5. This CDR3 contains 15 residues. Germline V gives CDR1 MGHRA, CDR2 YSYEKL. The DNA of the CDR3 is TGCGCCAGCAGCCAGACCGACAGGGGTCAAGAGACCCAGTACTTC. This translates into CASSQTDRGQETQYF.

This clonotype came up many times. No DNA is shown, since the ends of the CDR3 on it are uncertain; the CDR3 is the one TCRdb lists. V usage is TRBV7-2 and J usage is TRBJ2-5; the D segment call TRBD2 is taken from the table without a DNA check. The CDR3 is 17 amino acids long, termini counted. Germline CDR1 reads SGHTA; CDR2 reads FQGNSA. The CDR3 sequence is CASSLFLSWRESETQYF.

This clonotype was picked up many times. An end of the junction differs from the germline gene, which may be a read error. The chain joins TRBV6-4 to TRBJ2-6; weak D call: TRBD1 (5 bases). The germline gives CDR1 MRHNA, CDR2 SNTAGT. The CDR3 has 17 residues. In DNA form, the CDR3 reads TGTGCCAGCAGCACCTTGGGTCGTAGAGCTGGGGCCAACATCCTGACTTTC. Its protein is CASSTLGRRAGANILTF.

This clonotype showed up many times. The chain couples TRBV20-1 to TRBJ2-7; 8 nucleotides match TRBD2. This CDR3 contains 14 residues. The germline V gene has CDR1 DFQATT and CDR2 SNEGSKA (reference sequence). V trimming: 1 base; J trimming: 6 bases; junction bases outside the gene matches: 8. CDR3 bases: TGCAGTGCTAGAGCTCGGGAGGGCCGCGGCGAGCAGTACTTC. Its translation is CSARAREGRGEQYF.

This clonotype showed up many times. The chain has TRBV6-5 and TRBJ1-2; D remains ambiguous. V dropped 6 bases and J dropped 0 bases, with 8 bases sitting between them. The germline V gene has CDR1 MNHEY and CDR2 SVGAGI. CDR3 length: 13 residues. This chain's CDR3 is CASRTDANYGYTF. CDR3 nucleotides: TGTGCCAGCAGAACCGACGCTAACTATGGCTACACCTTC.